This T cell receptor beta chain was found in a study of blood T cells in healthy people across ages. A J-beta primer mix and a sample-barcoded 5' primer were used in a second PCR of about 6 to 12 cycles. From the 5' RACE reads, TCRdb called clonotypes with MiXCR, one entry per CDR3 protein. The sample lists about 750,000 distinct CDR3 sequences; roughly 50% were seen once. On this clonotype itself: Its antigen is unknown.

CDR3 length: 12 amino acids. CDR1 and CDR2 (germline): SNHLY, FYNNEI. Points from the study as a whole: Diversity of TCR beta per million T cells declined in a roughly linear way with age.

Material for sequencing was blood. This chain links TRBV2 with TRBJ2-7; D unclear. The assigned J gene may be wrong: the sequence end matches TRBJ2-5 better. This receptor was obtained from a man older than 75 in good health. In DNA, the CDR3 is TGTGCCGGCAAGGGTGAGAGGGAGACCCAGTACTTC. Protein product: CAGKGERETQYF.